The rows below give T cell receptor beta chains drawn from one sample of a study of sequential checkpoint blockade in melanoma. Sequencing was performed with immunoSEQ multiplex PCR; in TCRdb, only in-frame clones are kept and a portion is missing. The sample holds about 12,000 clones, about 80% seen once. Sample: CD8+ T cells sorted from blood (inferred from file names), taken from a patient given nivolumab and ipilimumab in sequence. The receptors originated from a human donor with melanoma. Each CDR3 is given with its conserved first and last residue. A D gene is named only where the DNA matches it firmly.

CDR3 protein,V gene,D gene
CAISPRLADADEQYF,TRBV10-3,TRBD2
CASSFRGRDTQYF,TRBV7-6,-
CASSKLTGGETQYF,TRBV27,TRBD1
CASSWAQGALMETQYF,TRBV6-6,TRBD1
CASSLGAGGSDYNEQFF,TRBV7-2,TRBD2
CASSAGTTNEKLFF,TRBV9,-
CASSPLAGELTGELFF,TRBV6-6,TRBD2
CASSPTGGGAYNEQFF,TRBV5-5,TRBD2
CASSLAVTGGDEQYF,TRBV7-9,TRBD1
CASSASRGNTEAFF,TRBV6-5,-
CASSSGTEGTYEQYF,TRBV7-9,TRBD1
CATSRDSRQSGMLQPQHF,TRBV15,-
CAWTLGTGVHEQYF,TRBV30,TRBD1
CASSQVGAGGAVGELFF,TRBV4-2,TRBD1
CASSASLAGGPDEQFF,TRBV7-6,TRBD2
CASSIQGSREQFF,TRBV19,-
CASSPTGFNQPQHF,TRBV28,-
CASSLQGSTDTQYF,TRBV28,-
CASSLGLAGGWVNEQFF,TRBV11-2,TRBD2
CASSQNHGQGATYGYTF,TRBV28,TRBD1
CASSARDRVVVDYGYTF,TRBV27,TRBD1
CASSGGTSGETQYF,TRBV5-1,TRBD2
CASSQDSPGLAGFQQYF,TRBV5-8,TRBD2
CASSPRQLSRDYGYTF,TRBV7-9,-
CASSPRTGGYEQYF,TRBV9,TRBD1
CASSPSPPAGVQETQYF,TRBV18,TRBD2
CASSSGEGGLHGYTF,TRBV6-1,-
CASSPGLGEYEQYF,TRBV7-3,TRBD2
CASSLDSDRNYEQYF,TRBV7-9,-
CASSLEGGAYNEQFF,TRBV5-6,TRBD1
CASSFPRYEQYF,TRBV7-2,-
CASSLLENNEQFF,TRBV27,-
CASSSRVLGTEAFF,TRBV7-6,-
CASSEVGRITDTQYF,TRBV6-1,-
CASSLFQEQGDEKLFF,TRBV28,TRBD1
CSVEVGTGSHEQYF,TRBV29-1,TRBD1
CASSYYGGNTIYF,TRBV6-5,-
CAISESGLRSSYEQYF,TRBV10-3,-
CASRTAQLNTEAFF,TRBV19,-
CASSQEHNQPQHF,TRBV4-1,-
CASSQESRTDLNTEAFF,TRBV4-3,-
CASSLEGQGLSEAFF,TRBV5-6,TRBD1
CATSRPRAQRVNFSPETQYF,TRBV15,-
CASSTLSGGTDNEQFF,TRBV7-3,TRBD2
CASSYRTRRIQETQYF,TRBV28,TRBD2
CASSFGRARWNEQFF,TRBV28,TRBD2
CASSGGLAWDYNEQFF,TRBV7-9,TRBD2
CASSWDSGQETQYF,TRBV5-4,TRBD1
CASSVVGTGPDTQYF,TRBV9,TRBD1
CASTHRDRPYNEQFF,TRBV7-9,TRBD1
CASSPWDRGNQPQHF,TRBV27,TRBD1
CASSLESEGDEQYF,TRBV5-5,-
CATSFLGITTGGETQYF,TRBV15,TRBD1
CASSRDSNQPQHF,TRBV23-1,-
CASSLGQGWDEKLFF,TRBV5-1,-
CASSIRGGTATYEQYF,TRBV19,-
CASSLADEGTYEQYF,TRBV5-1,-
CASSFLRGGDEQFF,TRBV11-3,TRBD2
CATSSVQGGHQPQHF,TRBV15,TRBD1